One and the same sample provided the 3 T cell receptor beta chains below, sequenced in a study of beta chain features in type 1 diabetes. Findings and caveats of the study: Type 1 diabetes patients had moderately but significantly shorter TCRB CDR3s in all four CD4+ subsets.

Their antigens are not known. All of the isolated RNA was reverse transcribed, so expressed TCRB transcripts were sequenced. Produced via immunoSEQ multiplex PCR; TCRdb's table is partial and in-frame only. The repertoire holds more than 300,000 clones, with roughly an eighth as singletons. The sample consisted of naive CD4+ T cells from blood. Source of these receptors: a woman younger than 35 with type 1 diabetes.

V gene TRBV18 combines with J gene TRBJ1-4; 9 nucleotides agree with TRBD1. V gave up 5 bases and J gave up 4 bases; unmatched junction bases: 5. In germline, CDR1 is KGHSH, CDR2 LQKENI. The CDR3 consists of 15 residues. The CDR3 nucleotides are TGTGCCAGCTCATTTGGGACAGGGATTAATGAAAAACTGTTTTTT. Its protein is CASSFGTGINEKLFF.

This clone has more than one count but fewer than ten. The chain recombines TRBV6-6 with TRBJ1-1; D might be TRBD1 (6 bases). From germline, CDR1 is MNHNY and CDR2 SVGAGI (reference sequence). V lost 6 bases and J lost 1, with 9 bases in between. This CDR3 has 13 residues. Here the CDR3 DNA reads TGTGCCAGCAGCGGGACAACGAACACTGAAGCTTTCTTT. It encodes CASSGTTNTEAFF.

The chain recombines TRBV11-2 with TRBJ1-2; D uncertain. The ends were cut back, 5 bases at V and 8 bases at J, with 15 bases in the middle. Germline CDR1 SGHAT, CDR2 FQNNGV. The CDR3 loop spans 13 amino acids. The CDR3: CASSHDRVVGYTF. Here the CDR3 DNA reads TGTGCCAGCAGCCACGACCGGGTCGTCGGCTACACCTTC.